The rows below give T cell receptor beta chains drawn from one sample of a study of T cells in Graves' hyperthyroidism and ophthalmopathy. TCRdb fed the multiplex PCR reads into MiXCR, producing one record per CDR3 protein. Here the sample spans 490,000 or so distinct CDR3 sequences, 15% to 20% being singletons. The sample was blood. The receptors stem from a man aged 40-49 years with Graves' ophthalmopathy. CDR3s include the opening cysteine and the closing phenylalanine or tryptophan.

V	J	CDR3
TRBV28	TRBJ2-5	CASSLTGRETQYF
TRBV6-5	TRBJ2-7	CASSYSRNAIGEQYF
TRBV7-2	TRBJ2-7	CASSLGQMEGVLYEQYF
TRBV20-1	TRBJ2-4	CSADGSTANIQYF
TRBV19	TRBJ1-1	CASSGTAAEAFF
TRBV20-1	TRBJ2-5	CSAGRPGQTQEAQYF
TRBV7-3	TRBJ2-2	CASSSGKFAGELFF
TRBV5-5	TRBJ2-2	CASSPTGYGELFF
TRBV20-1	TRBJ2-5	CSARDLLAGGLETQYF
TRBV5-1	TRBJ2-3	CASSYRGALTDTQYF
TRBV28	TRBJ1-4	CASSLYPGTTNEKLSF
TRBV27	TRBJ1-2	CASSLSRGGADGYTF
TRBV7-2	TRBJ1-6	CASSLRGAGGNSPLHF
TRBV27	TRBJ2-1	CASSDLSGGHNEQFF
TRBV10-3	TRBJ1-4	CAISDYTESGEKLFF
TRBV9	TRBJ2-1	CASTTPPGLARFF
TRBV11-2	TRBJ2-4	CASSLKGLNLAKNIQYF
TRBV12-3/TRBV12-4	TRBJ1-1	CASSLRPSTEAFF
TRBV5-1	TRBJ1-3	CASSLGWFSGNTIYF
TRBV9	TRBJ1-4	CASSVANNLNEKLFF
TRBV20-1	TRBJ2-5	CSARDRGQGTARETQYF
TRBV5-1	TRBJ2-5	CASSSWTEATQYF
TRBV6-1	TRBJ1-2	CASSHWTGTNDGYTF
TRBV12-3/TRBV12-4	TRBJ1-2	CASSSAPVNYYGYTF
TRBV7-2	TRBJ1-2	CASSSSGGHYGYTF
TRBV7-9	TRBJ2-2	CASSESGLYTGELFF
TRBV7-9	TRBJ2-2	CASSLGLLAENTGELFF
TRBV28	TRBJ1-1	CASRPGGLSTEAFF
TRBV7-2	TRBJ2-3	CASSLRLAGDTQYF
TRBV10-3	TRBJ1-5	CAISESNNQPQHF
TRBV9	TRBJ1-2	CASSGVTGAYGYTF
TRBV7-2	TRBJ2-2	CASSSTSGATTGELFF
TRBV29-1	TRBJ2-3	CSTTTDTQYF
TRBV7-3	TRBJ2-7	CASSQGHLYEQYF
TRBV12-3/TRBV12-4	TRBJ2-7	CASRAHGTPNSYEQYF
TRBV7-8	TRBJ1-2	CASSSGTGSFRYTF